The entry below describes one TCR beta chain. Three nested ARM-PCR rounds with V-beta and C-beta primers built TCRB libraries. TCRdb analysed the multiplex PCR reads with MiXCR anew, one entry per CDR3 protein. The sample has about 9,600 distinct CDR3 sequences, roughly 66% seen once. This specimen belongs to a study of tumor-infiltrating lymphocytes in glioblastoma multiforme. The CDR3 runs to 13 residues. Germline CDR1 MNHEY, CDR2 SVGAGI. The germline V and J ends were trimmed by 4 bases and 2 bases, with 6 bases remaining between them. This receptor was identified in a male donor with glioblastoma. The V gene is TRBV6-5, the J gene TRBJ2-1; D ambiguous. The sample was brain tumor tissue. The CDR3: CASSSPPYNEQFF. The CDR3 coding sequence is TGTGCCAGCAGTTCCCCCCCCTACAATGAGCAGTTCTTC.